These 26 T cell receptor beta chains share one sample of origin, sequenced in a study of blood T cell repertoires in COVID-19. The repertoire was sequenced with immunoSEQ multiplex PCR; TCRdb's copy has only in-frame clones and lacks some. The sample carries more than 150,000 clones, roughly 86% recorded once. The material sequenced was peripheral blood. The source of these receptors is a man between 18 and 35 years old with acute or convalescent COVID-19.

This chain links TRBV6-5 with TRBJ2-1, with D possibly being TRBD2 (5 bases). Germline V CDR1 and CDR2: MNHEY, SVGAGI. Trimming shortened V by 5 bases and J by 7 bases, and 12 bases separated the two germline ends. This CDR3 is 13 amino acids long. The CDR3 DNA is TGTGCCAGCAGTACGGACCGGGGAAATGAGCAGTTCTTC. Its translation is CASSTDRGNEQFF.

The J gene is TRBJ2-2, the V gene TRBV20-1; D call uncertain. This CDR3 spans 11 amino acids. Between the trimmed V and J ends, which lost 6 bases and 3 bases, there was a span of 5 bases. Germline CDR1 DFQATT, CDR2 SNEGSKA (reference sequence). The CDR3 DNA follows: TGCAGTGCGCGGTACACCGGGGAGCTGTTTTTT. This sequence encodes CSARYTGELFF.

The rearrangement uses TRBV14 and TRBJ2-7; TRBD1 matches 10 bases. This CDR3 region has 16 residues. Germline V CDR1 and CDR2: SGHDN, FVKESK. Trimming cost V 4 bases and J 2 bases; bases outside gene matches: 8. The DNA of the CDR3 is TGTGCCAGCAGCCGCCGTAGGGACAGGGGAACCTACGAGCAGTACGTC. This codes for CASSRRRDRGTYEQYV.

V is TRBV7-9 and J is TRBJ1-3, with a possible D match to TRBD1 (6 bases). Trimming shortened V by 10 bases and J by 0 bases, and 13 bases separated the two germline ends. From germline, CDR1 is SEHNR and CDR2 FQNEAQ (reference sequence). The length of the CDR3 is 14 residues. The CDR3, as DNA: TGTGCCACTTATCAGGACAGCTCTGGAAACACCATATATTTT. The encoded protein is CATYQDSSGNTIYF.

This rearrangement joins TRBV19 to TRBJ1-1, with D perhaps TRBD1 (6 bases). V lost 7 bases to trimming and J lost 6 bases, with 12 bases between them. Germline V lookup: CDR1 LNHDA, CDR2 SQIVND (reference sequence). There are 12 residues in the CDR3. CDR3 DNA: TGTGCCAGTATTAGGGGGGGAGCTGAAGCTTTCTTT. Protein product: CASIRGGAEAFF.

This clone has only a few counts. The gene calls are TRBV18 and TRBJ2-2, with 8 bases identical to TRBD1. In germline, CDR1 is KGHSH, CDR2 LQKENI. V lost 0 bases, J lost 7 bases, and 4 bases stayed unmatched. CDR3 size: 15 residues. The DNA of the CDR3 is TGTGCCAGCTCACCACCTTCAGGGGGCTTCGGGGAGCTGTTTTTT. It specifies CASSPPSGGFGELFF.

This sequence joins TRBV3-1 (or the pseudogene TRBV3-2) and TRBJ1-1, with D unresolved. V lost 1 base to trimming and J lost 3 bases, with 9 bases between them. Germline assignment: CDR1 LGHDT and CDR2 YNNKEL (reference sequence). The CDR3 length is 14 residues. As DNA, the CDR3 is TGTGCCAGCAGCCAAGCTTTTGAGGACACTGAAGCTTTCTTT. Its protein is CASSQAFEDTEAFF.

In its sample, this clone was seen once. The genes are TRBV27 and TRBJ1-2; 8 bases are shared with TRBD1. CDR1 and CDR2 (germline): MNHEY, SMNVEV (reference sequence). V was clipped by 3 bases and J by 6 bases; unmatched bases: 6. There are 14 residues in the CDR3. The CDR3 DNA is TGTGCCAGCAGTTTTTCAGGGGGCGCGGATGGCTACACCTTC. Translated: CASSFSGGADGYTF.

This rearrangement joins TRBV7-6 to TRBJ2-6; D is perhaps TRBD1 (6 bases). The CDR3 contains 15 residues. Trimming removed 2 bases from V and 4 bases from J, with 9 bases in between. The germline V gene encodes CDR1 SGHVS and CDR2 FNYEAQ. This CDR3 reads CASSLSGAGANVLTF. CDR3 DNA sequence: TGTGCCAGCAGCTTATCAGGGGCCGGGGCCAACGTCCTGACTTTC.

The chain couples TRBV5-6 to TRBJ2-7, with TRBD1 matching 8 bases. Germline-derived CDR1 and CDR2 are SGHDT and YYEEEE. V shed 3 bases and J 7 bases; nucleotides not matched to a gene: 9. This CDR3 is built from 14 residues. CDR3 DNA sequence: TGTGCCAGCAGCTACAACGGACAGGGAGAAGAGCAGTACGTC. Residues: CASSYNGQGEEQYV.

The J gene is TRBJ2-3, the V gene TRBV28; D perhaps matches TRBD1 (6 bases). V was shortened by 6 bases and J by 4 bases, with 11 bases between the two germline ends. Germline assignment: CDR1 MDHEN and CDR2 SYDVKM. The CDR3 contains 13 residues. The CDR3 DNA is TGTGCCAGCAGAACGACAGGCGCAGATACGCAGTATTTT. Its protein is CASRTTGADTQYF.

The chain carries TRBV27 and TRBJ1-1; D ambiguous. Germline V gives CDR1 MNHEY, CDR2 SMNVEV (reference sequence). The CDR3 is 13 amino acids. V lost 0 bases and J 3 bases, leaving 5 bases between the germline ends. The CDR3 reads CASSLSSDTEAFF. The CDR3 coding sequence is TGTGCCAGCAGTTTATCGTCGGACACTGAAGCTTTCTTT.

The rearrangement uses TRBV2 and TRBJ1-1; the D is unclear. CDR3 size: 14 residues. The germline V and J ends were trimmed by 8 bases and 5 bases, with 18 bases remaining between them. CDR1 SNHLY and CDR2 FYNNEI come from the germline V gene. Here the CDR3 reads CASRIETGRTEAFF. The CDR3 DNA follows: TGTGCCAGCCGGATCGAAACTGGGAGAACTGAAGCTTTCTTT. The variable domain in full, with the rest retrieved from reference TRBV2 and TRBJ1-1, is EPEVTQTPSHQVTQMGQEVILRCVPISNHLYFYWYRQILGQKVEFLVSFYNNEISEKSEIFDDQFSVERPDGSNFTLKIRSTKLEDSAMYFCASRIETGRTEAFFGQGTRLTVV.

The V call is TRBV7-9, the J call TRBJ2-2; a possible D gene is TRBD2 (5 bases). The germline V gene encodes CDR1 SEHNR and CDR2 FQNEAQ (reference sequence). The CDR3 covers 13 residues. Trimming took 8 bases from V and 2 from J, leaving 9 bases between them. The CDR3 DNA sequence: TGTGCCAGCCGGACGGGAAACACCGGGGAGCTGTTTTTT. Protein: CASRTGNTGELFF.

The genes are TRBV5-1 and TRBJ2-3; TRBD1 might be the D (7 bases). CDR1 is SGHRS, CDR2 YFSETQ, per germline. The CDR3 totals 15 residues. Trimming removed 4 bases at V and 1 base at J, with 13 bases between. CDR3 residues: CASSGGTEGTDTQYF. DNA for the CDR3: TGCGCCAGCAGCGGCGGGACAGAGGGCACAGATACGCAGTATTTT. Drawing the rest from reference TRBV5-1 and TRBJ2-3, the complete variable domain is KAGVTQTPRYLIKTRGQQVTLSCSPISGHRSVSWYQQTPGQGLQFLFEYFSETQRNKGNFPGRFSGRQFSNSRSEMNVSTLELGDSALYLCASSGGTEGTDTQYFGPGTRLTVL.

The chain employs TRBV7-6 and TRBJ2-7, with TRBD1 identical over 9 bases. From germline, CDR1 is SGHVS and CDR2 FNYEAQ. The J segment lost 3 bases and the V segment lost 0 bases, leaving 3 bases of the junction unmatched. This CDR3 spans 15 amino acids. The CDR3: CASSLAGTGNYEQYF. The CDR3 DNA follows: TGTGCCAGCAGCTTAGCGGGGACAGGGAACTACGAGCAGTACTTC.

The chain links TRBV7-9 to TRBJ2-1, with 9 bases fitting TRBD1. CDR1 is SEHNR and CDR2 is FQNEAQ in the germline V gene (reference sequence). The V gene end was trimmed by 5 bases and the J gene end by 8 bases; junction bases not matched to a gene: 10. This CDR3 is built from 15 residues. As DNA, the CDR3 is TGTGCCAGCAGCCTCCGGGACAGGGTTCCGGATGAGCAGTTCTTC. As protein: CASSLRDRVPDEQFF.

There are a few counts of this clone. This chain links TRBV6-4 with TRBJ2-1; 9 bases fit TRBD1. With V trimmed by 0 bases and J by 4 bases, 4 bases remained unmatched. CDR1 and CDR2 (germline): MRHNA, SNTAGT. The CDR3 spans 16 residues. CDR3 in DNA: TGTGCCAGCAGTGACTCGACAGGGGGGGATTACAATGAGCAGTTCTTC. Amino acid sequence: CASSDSTGGDYNEQFF.

The V call is TRBV29-1, the J call TRBJ2-7; tentative D call: TRBD2 (5 bases). The CDR3 extends over 15 amino acids. Germline CDR1 and CDR2: SQVTM and ANQGSEA. Trimming removed 3 bases from V and 3 bases from J, with 18 bases in between. CDR3 residues: CSVEKPGAGLYEQYF. As DNA, the CDR3 is TGCAGCGTTGAGAAGCCCGGCGCAGGACTCTACGAGCAGTACTTC.

The count of this clone is one. This chain links TRBV28 with TRBJ2-3; possibly TRBD1 for D (6 bases). Trimming cost V 1 base and J 4 bases, with 12 bases left between them. This CDR3 region has 15 residues. Looked up from germline, CDR1 is MDHEN and CDR2 is SYDVKM. Here the CDR3 reads CASSLLRGSADTQYF. The CDR3 region has the DNA TGTGCCAGCAGTTTATTGAGGGGGTCGGCAGATACGCAGTATTTT.

CDR3 region: CASKPQQGSQPQHF. CDR3 coding DNA: TGTGCCAGCAAGCCTCAACAGGGATCTCAGCCCCAGCATTTT. The chain carries TRBV19 and TRBJ1-5; maybe TRBD1 (6 bases). Trimming took 9 bases from V and 6 from J, leaving 18 bases between them. The CDR3 totals 14 residues. Germline assignment: CDR1 LNHDA and CDR2 SQIVND (reference sequence).

The rearrangement links TRBV5-5 to TRBJ2-3, with TRBD1 matching 10 bases. Germline loops: CDR1 SGHKS, CDR2 YYEKEE (reference sequence). The V gene end was trimmed by 3 bases and the J gene end by 2 bases; junction bases not matched to a gene: 6. The CDR3 sequence is 16 residues long. As DNA, the CDR3 is TGTGCCAGCAGCTATCCGACAGGGGGCTTCACAGATACGCAGTATTTT. Translation gives CASSYPTGGFTDTQYF.

V usage is TRBV2 and J usage is TRBJ2-3; 13 nucleotides line up with TRBD2. Losses at the gene ends were 5 bases for V and 4 bases for J; bases not matched to a gene: 3. The CDR3 extends over 15 amino acids. The V gene's germline CDR1 is SNHLY and CDR2 FYNNEI. The CDR3 DNA follows: TGTGCCAGCAGTAAAGGACTAGCGGGGGCAGATACGCAGTATTTT. Protein product: CASSKGLAGADTQYF. Variable domain in full (rest from reference TRBV2 and TRBJ2-3): EPEVTQTPSHQVTQMGQEVILRCVPISNHLYFYWYRQILGQKVEFLVSFYNNEISEKSEIFDDQFSVERPDGSNFTLKIRSTKLEDSAMYFCASSKGLAGADTQYFGPGTRLTVL.

This chain uses TRBV5-1 with TRBJ1-1, with D perhaps TRBD1 (5 bases). The CDR3 covers 13 residues. From germline, CDR1 is SGHRS and CDR2 YFSETQ. Trimming removed 6 bases at V and 5 bases at J, with 14 bases between. CDR3 protein: CASTYERGTEAFF. CDR3 nucleotide sequence: TGCGCCAGCACCTATGAACGGGGGACTGAAGCTTTCTTT. The entire variable domain, with the rest obtained from reference TRBV5-1 and TRBJ1-1, is as follows: KAGVTQTPRYLIKTRGQQVTLSCSPISGHRSVSWYQQTPGQGLQFLFEYFSETQRNKGNFPGRFSGRQFSNSRSEMNVSTLELGDSALYLCASTYERGTEAFFGQGTRLTVV.

The rearrangement uses TRBV27 and TRBJ1-1, with 9 bases aligning to TRBD1. There are 15 residues in the CDR3. Germline V gives CDR1 MNHEY, CDR2 SMNVEV (reference sequence). The trim removed 5 bases at V and 4 bases at J, leaving 8 bases unmatched. The CDR3 DNA is TGTGCCAGCAGTCCTCGGACAGGGGCGGGCACTGAAGCTTTCTTT. Amino acids: CASSPRTGAGTEAFF.

V usage is TRBV9 and J usage is TRBJ1-2; possible D gene TRBD1, 6 bases. V lost 4 bases, J lost 0 bases, and 19 bases lay in between. The CDR3 extends over 17 amino acids. Germline-derived CDR1 and CDR2 are SGDLS and YYNGEE. The CDR3, as DNA: TGTGCCAGCAGCCCCCCACCCGGACAGAACCCTAACTATGGCTACACCTTC. It translates to CASSPPPGQNPNYGYTF.